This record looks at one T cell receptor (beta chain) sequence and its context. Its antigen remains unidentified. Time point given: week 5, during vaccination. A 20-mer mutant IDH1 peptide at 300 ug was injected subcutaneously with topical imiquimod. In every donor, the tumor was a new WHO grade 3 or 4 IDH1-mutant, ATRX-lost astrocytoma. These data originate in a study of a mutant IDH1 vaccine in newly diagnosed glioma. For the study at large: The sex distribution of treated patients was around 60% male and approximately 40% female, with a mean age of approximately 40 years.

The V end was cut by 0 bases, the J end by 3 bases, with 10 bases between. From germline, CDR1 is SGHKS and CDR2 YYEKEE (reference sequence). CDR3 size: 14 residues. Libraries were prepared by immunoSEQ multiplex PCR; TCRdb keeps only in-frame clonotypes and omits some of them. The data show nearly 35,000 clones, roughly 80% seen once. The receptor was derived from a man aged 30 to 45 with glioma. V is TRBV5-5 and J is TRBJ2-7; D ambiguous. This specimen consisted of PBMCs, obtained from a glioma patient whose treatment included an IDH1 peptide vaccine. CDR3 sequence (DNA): TGTGCCAGCAGCTTGGAACAGTTGGGCTACGAGCAGTACTTC. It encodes CASSLEQLGYEQYF.